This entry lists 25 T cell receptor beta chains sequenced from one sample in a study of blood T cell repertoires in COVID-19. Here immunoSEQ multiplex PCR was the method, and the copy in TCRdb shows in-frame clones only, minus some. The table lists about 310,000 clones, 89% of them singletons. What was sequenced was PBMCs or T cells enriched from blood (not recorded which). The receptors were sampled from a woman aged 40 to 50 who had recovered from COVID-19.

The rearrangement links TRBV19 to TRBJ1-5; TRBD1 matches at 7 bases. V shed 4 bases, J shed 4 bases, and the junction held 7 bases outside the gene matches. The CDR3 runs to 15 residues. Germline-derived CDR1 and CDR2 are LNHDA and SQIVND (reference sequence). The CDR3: CASSTTGTVNQPQHF. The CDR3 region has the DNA TGTGCCAGTAGTACGACCGGGACAGTGAATCAGCCCCAGCATTTT.

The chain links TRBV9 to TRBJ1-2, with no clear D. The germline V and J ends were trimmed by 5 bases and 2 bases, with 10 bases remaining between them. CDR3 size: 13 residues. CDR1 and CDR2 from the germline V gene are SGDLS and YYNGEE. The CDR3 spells CASSLTENYGYTF. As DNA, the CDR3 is TGTGCCAGCAGTTTAACAGAGAACTATGGCTACACCTTC.

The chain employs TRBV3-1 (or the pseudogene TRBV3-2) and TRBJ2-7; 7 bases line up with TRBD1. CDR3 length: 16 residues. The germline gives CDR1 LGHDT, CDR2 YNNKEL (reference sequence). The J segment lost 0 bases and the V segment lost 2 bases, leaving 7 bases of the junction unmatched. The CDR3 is CASSQRLTGSSYEQYF. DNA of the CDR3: TGTGCCAGCAGCCAAAGACTGACAGGGAGCTCCTACGAGCAGTACTTC.

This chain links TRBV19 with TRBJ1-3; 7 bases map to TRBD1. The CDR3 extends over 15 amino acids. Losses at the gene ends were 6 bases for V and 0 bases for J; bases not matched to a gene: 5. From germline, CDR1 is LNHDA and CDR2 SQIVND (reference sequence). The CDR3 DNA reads TGTGCCAGTAGGCGACAGGGACTCTCTGGAAACACCATATATTTT. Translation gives CASRRQGLSGNTIYF.

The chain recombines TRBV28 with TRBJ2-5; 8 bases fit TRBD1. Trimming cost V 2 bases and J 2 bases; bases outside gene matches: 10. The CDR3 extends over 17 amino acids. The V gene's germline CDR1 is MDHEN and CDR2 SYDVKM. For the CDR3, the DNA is TGTGCCAGCAGTTTAGCCTGGGGGACAGGTGATCAAGAGACCCAGTACTTC. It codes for CASSLAWGTGDQETQYF.

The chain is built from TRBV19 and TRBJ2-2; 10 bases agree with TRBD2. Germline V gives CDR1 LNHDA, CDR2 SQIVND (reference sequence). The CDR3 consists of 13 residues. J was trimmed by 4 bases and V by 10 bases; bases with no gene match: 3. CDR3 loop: CATRLAGTGELFF. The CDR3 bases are TGTGCCACCAGACTAGCGGGCACCGGGGAGCTGTTTTTT.

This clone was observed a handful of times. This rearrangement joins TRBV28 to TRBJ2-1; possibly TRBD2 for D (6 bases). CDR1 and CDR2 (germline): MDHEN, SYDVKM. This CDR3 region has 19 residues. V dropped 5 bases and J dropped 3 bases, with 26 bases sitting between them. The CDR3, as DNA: TGTGCCAGCAGTCCCCCTATGCCCGGGCGGGGATTCTACTACAATGAGCAGTTCTTC. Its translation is CASSPPMPGRGFYYNEQFF.

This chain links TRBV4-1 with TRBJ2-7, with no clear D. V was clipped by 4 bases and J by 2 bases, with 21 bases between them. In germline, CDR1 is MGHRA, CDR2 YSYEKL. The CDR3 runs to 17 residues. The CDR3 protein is CASSLRPTWATTYEQYF. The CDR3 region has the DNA TGCGCCAGCAGCCTCCGCCCCACATGGGCGACCACCTACGAGCAGTACTTC.

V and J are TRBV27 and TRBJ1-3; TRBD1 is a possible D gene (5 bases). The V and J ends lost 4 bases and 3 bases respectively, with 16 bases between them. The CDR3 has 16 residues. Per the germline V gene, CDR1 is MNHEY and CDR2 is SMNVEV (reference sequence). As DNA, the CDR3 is TGTGCCAGCAGTTCGGGGGAGGGGCTATTTGGAAACACCATATATTTT. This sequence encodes CASSSGEGLFGNTIYF.

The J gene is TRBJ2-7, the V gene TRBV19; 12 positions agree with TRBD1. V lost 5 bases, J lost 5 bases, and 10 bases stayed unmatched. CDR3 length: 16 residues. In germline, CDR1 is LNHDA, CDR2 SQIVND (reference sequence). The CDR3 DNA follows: TGTGCCAGTAGTGCTCTGGGGGACAGGGGGCGCGACGAGCAGTACTTC. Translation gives CASSALGDRGRDEQYF.

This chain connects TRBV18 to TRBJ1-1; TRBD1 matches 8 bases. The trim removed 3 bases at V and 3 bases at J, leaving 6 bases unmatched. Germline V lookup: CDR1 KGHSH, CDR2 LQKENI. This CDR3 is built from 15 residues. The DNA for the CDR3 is TGTGCCAGCTCACCCCTTTTACAGGGGGACACTGAAGCTTTCTTT. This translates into CASSPLLQGDTEAFF.

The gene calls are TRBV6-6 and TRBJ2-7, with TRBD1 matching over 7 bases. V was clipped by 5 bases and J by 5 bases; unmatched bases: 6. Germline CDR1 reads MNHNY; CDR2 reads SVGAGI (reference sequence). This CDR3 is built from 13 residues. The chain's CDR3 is CASSNRGLNEQYF. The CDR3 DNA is TGTGCCAGCAGTAACAGGGGATTGAACGAGCAGTACTTC.

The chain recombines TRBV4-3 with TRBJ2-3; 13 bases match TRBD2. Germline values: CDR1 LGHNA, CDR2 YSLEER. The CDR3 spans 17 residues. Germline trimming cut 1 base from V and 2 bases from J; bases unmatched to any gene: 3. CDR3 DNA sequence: TGCGCCAGCAGCCAAGTGGGACTAGCGGGATCCACAGATACGCAGTATTTT. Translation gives CASSQVGLAGSTDTQYF.

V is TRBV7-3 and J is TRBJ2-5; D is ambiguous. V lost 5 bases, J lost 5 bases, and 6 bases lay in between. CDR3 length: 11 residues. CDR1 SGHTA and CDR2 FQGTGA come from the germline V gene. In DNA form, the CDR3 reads TGTGCCAGCAGCGCCAGGGAGACCCAGTACTTC. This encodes CASSARETQYF.

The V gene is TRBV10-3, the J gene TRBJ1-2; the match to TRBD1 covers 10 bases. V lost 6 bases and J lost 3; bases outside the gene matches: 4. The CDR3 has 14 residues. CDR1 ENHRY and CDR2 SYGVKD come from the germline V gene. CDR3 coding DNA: TGTGCCATCAGGCCCGGGACAGGGGACTATGGCTACACCTTC. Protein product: CAIRPGTGDYGYTF.

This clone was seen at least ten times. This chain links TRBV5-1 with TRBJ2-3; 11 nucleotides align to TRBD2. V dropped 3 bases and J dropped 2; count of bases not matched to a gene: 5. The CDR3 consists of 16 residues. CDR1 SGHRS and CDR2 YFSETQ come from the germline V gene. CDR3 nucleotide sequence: TGCGCCAGCAGCTCAAGACTAGCGGGGAACACAGATACGCAGTATTTT. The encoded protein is CASSSRLAGNTDTQYF.

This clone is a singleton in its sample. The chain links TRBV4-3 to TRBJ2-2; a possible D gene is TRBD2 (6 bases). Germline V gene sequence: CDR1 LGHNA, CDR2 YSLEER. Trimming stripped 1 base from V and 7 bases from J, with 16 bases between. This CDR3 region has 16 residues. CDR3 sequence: CASSQADTGRDGELFF. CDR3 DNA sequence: TGCGCCAGCAGCCAAGCGGACACCGGGCGGGACGGGGAGCTGTTTTTT.

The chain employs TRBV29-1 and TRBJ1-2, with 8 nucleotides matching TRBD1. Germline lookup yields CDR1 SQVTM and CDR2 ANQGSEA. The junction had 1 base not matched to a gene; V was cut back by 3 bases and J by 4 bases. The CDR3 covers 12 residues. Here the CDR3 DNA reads TGCAGCGTTGATACAGGGGGCTATGGCTACACCTTC. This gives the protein CSVDTGGYGYTF.

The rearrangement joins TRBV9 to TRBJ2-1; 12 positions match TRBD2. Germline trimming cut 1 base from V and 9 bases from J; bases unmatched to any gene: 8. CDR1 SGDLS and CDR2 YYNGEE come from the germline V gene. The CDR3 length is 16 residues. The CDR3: CASSVSSGGALGEQFF. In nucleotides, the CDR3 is TGTGCCAGCAGCGTATCTAGCGGGGGGGCCCTCGGTGAGCAGTTCTTC.

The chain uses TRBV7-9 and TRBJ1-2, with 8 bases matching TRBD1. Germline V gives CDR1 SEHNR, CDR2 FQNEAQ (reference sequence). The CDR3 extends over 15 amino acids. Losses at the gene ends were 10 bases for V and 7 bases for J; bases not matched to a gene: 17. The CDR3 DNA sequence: TGTGCCACCCAGAATTCAGGGGGCAGATTGGTTGGCTACACCTTC. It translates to CATQNSGGRLVGYTF.

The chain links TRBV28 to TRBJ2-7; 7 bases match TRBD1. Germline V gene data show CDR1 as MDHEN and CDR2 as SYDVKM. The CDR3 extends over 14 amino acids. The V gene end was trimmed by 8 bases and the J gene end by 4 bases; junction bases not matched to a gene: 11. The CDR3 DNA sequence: TGTGCCAGCCTTAAACCGACAGGGTTGTACGAGCAGTACTTC. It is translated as CASLKPTGLYEQYF.

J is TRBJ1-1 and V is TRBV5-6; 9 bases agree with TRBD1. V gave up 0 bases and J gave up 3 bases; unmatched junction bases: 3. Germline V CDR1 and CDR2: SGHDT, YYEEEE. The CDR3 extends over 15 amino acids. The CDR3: CASSLVGQGYTEAFF. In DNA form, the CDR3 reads TGTGCCAGCAGCTTGGTTGGACAGGGGTACACTGAAGCTTTCTTT.

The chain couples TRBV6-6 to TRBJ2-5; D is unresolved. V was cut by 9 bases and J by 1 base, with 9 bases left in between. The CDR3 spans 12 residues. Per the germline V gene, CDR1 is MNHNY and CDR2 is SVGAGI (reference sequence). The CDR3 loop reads CASSPGQETQYF. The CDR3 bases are TGTGCCAGTTCCCCGGGCCAAGAGACCCAGTACTTC.

CDR3 in DNA: TGTGCCAGTAGTACCCCAGTCGGGGCCCAGCATTTT. Its translation is CASSTPVGAQHF. The V gene is TRBV19, the J gene TRBJ1-5; D gene ambiguous. The CDR3 has 12 residues. Per germline, CDR1 LNHDA and CDR2 SQIVND (reference sequence). Trimming shortened V by 4 bases and J by 11 bases, and 12 bases separated the two germline ends.

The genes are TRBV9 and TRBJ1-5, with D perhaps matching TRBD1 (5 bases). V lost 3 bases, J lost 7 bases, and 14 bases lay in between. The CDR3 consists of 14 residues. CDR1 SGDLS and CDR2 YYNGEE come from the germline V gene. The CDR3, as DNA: TGTGCCAGCAGCGAGGGGTCAGAAAAGCAGCCCCAGCATTTT. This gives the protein CASSEGSEKQPQHF.